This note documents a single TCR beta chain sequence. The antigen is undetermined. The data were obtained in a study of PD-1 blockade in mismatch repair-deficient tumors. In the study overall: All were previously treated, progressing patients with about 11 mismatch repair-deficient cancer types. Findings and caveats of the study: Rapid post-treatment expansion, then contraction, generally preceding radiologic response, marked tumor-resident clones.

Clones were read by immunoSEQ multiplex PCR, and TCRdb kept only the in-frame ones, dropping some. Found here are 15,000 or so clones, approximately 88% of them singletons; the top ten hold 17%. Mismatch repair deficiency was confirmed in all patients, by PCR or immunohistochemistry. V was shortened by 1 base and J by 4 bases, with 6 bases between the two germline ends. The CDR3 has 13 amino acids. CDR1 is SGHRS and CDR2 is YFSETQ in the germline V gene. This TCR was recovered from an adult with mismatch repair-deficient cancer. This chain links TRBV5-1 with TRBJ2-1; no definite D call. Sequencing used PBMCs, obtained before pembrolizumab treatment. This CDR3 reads CASSLSGYNEQFF. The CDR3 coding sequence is TGCGCCAGCAGCTTGAGTGGATACAATGAGCAGTTCTTC.